The sequence of this TCR beta chain was determined in a study of CD8+ T cells in alopecia areata. Findings and caveats of the study: Scalp sequencing captures resident alphabeta T cells of normal skin too.

Extracted RNA was reverse transcribed, and the resulting cDNA served as sequencing template. Clones were read by immunoSEQ multiplex PCR, and TCRdb kept only the in-frame ones, dropping some. This sample yields about 130,000 clones, of which 45% to 60% are seen a single time; about 15% belongs to the top ten. The sample's treatment: oral pan-JAK inhibitor, 5-10 mg twice daily. In the case of this clone: Its cognate antigen is unknown.

Sequenced material: CD8+ T cells sorted from blood, taken at week 4, from a patient treated with tofacitinib. The origin of this receptor is a human donor with alopecia areata.

The CDR3 DNA reads TGTGCCGGGGACCACGGAGGATATGGCTACACCTTC. Its translation: CAGDHGGYGYTF. V usage is TRBV30 and J usage is TRBJ1-2; tentatively, D is TRBD1 (5 bases). CDR1 is GTSNPN and CDR2 is SVGIG in the germline V gene (reference sequence). Trimming took off 8 bases at V and 5 bases at J, with 15 bases between the two ends. This CDR3 comprises 12 residues. Combining the CDR3 with reference TRBV30 and TRBJ1-2 gives the whole variable domain SQTIHQWPATLVQPVGSPLSLECTVEGTSNPNLYWYRQAAGRGLQLLFYSVGIGQISSEVPQNLSASRPQDRQFILSSKKLLLSDSGFYLCAGDHGGYGYTFGSGTRLTVV.